This TCR beta chain was found in a study of CD8+ T cells in alopecia areata. Study-level background: Patients received oral tofacitinib, 5 to 10 mg twice daily, for moderate-to-severe alopecia areata.

cDNA serving as the sequencing template came from extracted, reverse transcribed RNA. Data came from immunoSEQ multiplex PCR; TCRdb stores just in-frame clones and leaves some out. The sample has a few hundred thousand clones, under 80% seen once. The CDR3 covers 13 residues. Trimming removed 7 bases at V and 4 bases at J, with 16 bases between. Germline values: CDR1 SQVTM, CDR2 ANQGSEA. Obtained from alopecia areata patients were lesional scalp punch biopsies along with peripheral blood. The rearrangement uses TRBV29-1 and TRBJ1-1; D is perhaps TRBD1 (5 bases). This specimen was CD4+ T cells sorted from blood, taken at week 0. This receptor was obtained from a human donor with alopecia areata. CDR3 sequence reads: CSARSGGSTEAFF. The CDR3 DNA reads as TGCAGCGCCAGGTCGGGGGGGAGCACTGAAGCTTTCTTT.